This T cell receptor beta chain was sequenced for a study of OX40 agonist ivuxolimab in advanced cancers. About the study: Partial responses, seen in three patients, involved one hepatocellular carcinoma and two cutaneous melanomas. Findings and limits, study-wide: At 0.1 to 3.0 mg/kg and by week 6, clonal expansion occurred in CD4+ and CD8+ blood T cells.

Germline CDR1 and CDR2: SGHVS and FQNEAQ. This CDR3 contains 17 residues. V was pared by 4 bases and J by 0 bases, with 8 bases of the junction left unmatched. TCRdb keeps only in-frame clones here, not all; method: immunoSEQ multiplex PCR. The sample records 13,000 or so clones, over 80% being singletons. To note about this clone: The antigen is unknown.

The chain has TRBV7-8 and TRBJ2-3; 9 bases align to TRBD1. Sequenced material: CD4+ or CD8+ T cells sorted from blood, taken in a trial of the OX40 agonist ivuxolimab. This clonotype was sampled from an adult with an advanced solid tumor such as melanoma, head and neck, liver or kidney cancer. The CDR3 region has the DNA TGTGCCAGCAGCTCTCCGGGACAGGGAATTAGCACAGATACGCAGTATTTT. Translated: CASSSPGQGISTDTQYF.